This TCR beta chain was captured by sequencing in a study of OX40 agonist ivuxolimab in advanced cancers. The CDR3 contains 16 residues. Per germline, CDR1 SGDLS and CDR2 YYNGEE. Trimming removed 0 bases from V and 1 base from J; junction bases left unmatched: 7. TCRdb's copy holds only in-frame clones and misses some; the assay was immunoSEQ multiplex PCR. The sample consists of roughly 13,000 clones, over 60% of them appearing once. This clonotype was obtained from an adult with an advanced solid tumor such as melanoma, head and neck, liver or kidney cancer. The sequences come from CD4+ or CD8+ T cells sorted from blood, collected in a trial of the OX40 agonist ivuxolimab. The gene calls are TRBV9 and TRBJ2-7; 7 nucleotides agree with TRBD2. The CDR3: CASSVGGSGPSYEQYF. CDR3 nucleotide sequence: TGTGCCAGCAGCGTAGGTGGTAGCGGGCCTTCCTACGAGCAGTACTTC.